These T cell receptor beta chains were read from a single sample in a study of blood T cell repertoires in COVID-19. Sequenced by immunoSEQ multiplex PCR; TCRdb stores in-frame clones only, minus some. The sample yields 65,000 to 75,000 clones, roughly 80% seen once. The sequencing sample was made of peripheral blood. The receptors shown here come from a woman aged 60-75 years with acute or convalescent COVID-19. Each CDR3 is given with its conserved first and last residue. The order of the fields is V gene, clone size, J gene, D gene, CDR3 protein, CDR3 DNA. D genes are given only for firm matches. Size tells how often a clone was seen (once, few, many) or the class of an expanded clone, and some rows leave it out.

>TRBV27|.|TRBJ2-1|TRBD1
CASSLTGEYNEQFF
TGTGCCAGCAGTCTGACAGGGGAGTACAATGAGCAGTTCTTC
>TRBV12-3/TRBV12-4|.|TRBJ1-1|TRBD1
CASSSYRGTEAFF
TGTGCCAGCAGTTCCTACAGGGGAACTGAAGCTTTCTTT
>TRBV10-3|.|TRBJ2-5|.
CAISAGGIKETQYF
TGTGCCATCAGTGCTGGAGGAATTAAAGAGACCCAGTACTTC
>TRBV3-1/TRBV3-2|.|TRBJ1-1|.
CASSQGGRKAFF
TGTGCCAGCAGCCAAGGAGGGCGTAAGGCTTTCTTT
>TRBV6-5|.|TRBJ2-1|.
CASSYGRDYNEQFF
TGTGCCAGCAGTTACGGCCGTGATTACAATGAGCAGTTCTTC
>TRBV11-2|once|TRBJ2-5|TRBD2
CASSLGPAGGPRGAQYF
TGTGCCAGCAGCTTAGGACCAGCGGGGGGCCCGCGGGGGGCCCAGTACTTC
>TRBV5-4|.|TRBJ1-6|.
CASSLVGAQVPLHF
TGTGCCAGCAGCTTGGTGGGGGCTCAGGTACCCCTCCACTTT
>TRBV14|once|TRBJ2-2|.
CASSQDLVVAAAGELFF
TGTGCCAGCAGCCAAGATTTAGTAGTAGCGGCGGCCGGGGAGCTGTTTTTT
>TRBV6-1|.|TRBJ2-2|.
CASSEPGARHTGELFF
TGTGCCAGCAGTGAACCTGGGGCCCGGCACACCGGGGAGCTGTTTTTT
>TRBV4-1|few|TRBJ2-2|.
CATSGQVTGELFF
TGCGCCACGTCAGGCCAGGTAACCGGGGAGCTGTTTTTT
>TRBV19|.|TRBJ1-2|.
CASSIGGNNGYTF
TGTGCCAGTAGTATTGGGGGCAATAATGGCTACACCTTC
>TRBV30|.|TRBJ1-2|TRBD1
CAWSRTGINYGYTF
TGTGCCTGGAGTAGGACAGGGATTAACTATGGCTACACCTTC
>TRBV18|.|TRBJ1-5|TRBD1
CASSRGQGAGEPQHF
TGTGCCAGCTCAAGGGGACAGGGGGCCGGGGAGCCCCAGCATTTT
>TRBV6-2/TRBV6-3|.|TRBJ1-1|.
CASSYSPARVLSMNTEAFF
TGTGCCAGCAGTTACTCGCCGGCCAGGGTGTTATCCATGAACACTGAAGCTTTCTTT
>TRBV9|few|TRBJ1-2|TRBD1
CASSVPLAGGACNYGYTF
TGTGCCAGCAGCGTGCCCCTAGCAGGGGGCGCATGTAACTATGGCTACACCTTC
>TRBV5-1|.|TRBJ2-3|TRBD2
CASSPGSGGILDTDTQYF
TGCGCCAGCAGCCCTGGAAGCGGGGGGATCCTTGACACAGATACGCAGTATTTT
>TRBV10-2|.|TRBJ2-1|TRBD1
CASSEPRGRQGAYNEQFF
TGCGCCAGCAGTGAGCCAAGAGGTCGACAGGGGGCCTACAATGAGCAGTTCTTC
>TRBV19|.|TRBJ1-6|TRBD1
CASRTTGGGNSPLHF
TGTGCCAGTAGAACGACAGGGGGGGGTAATTCACCCCTCCACTTT
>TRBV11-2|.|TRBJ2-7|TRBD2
CASSLAGGGRYEQYF
TGTGCCAGCAGCTTAGCCGGGGGGGGCCGCTACGAGCAGTACTTC
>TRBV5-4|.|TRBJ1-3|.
CASSLGQSVSGNTIYF
TGTGCCAGCAGCTTGGGACAGAGCGTCTCTGGAAACACCATATATTTT
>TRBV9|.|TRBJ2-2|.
CASSVDPYGETGELFF
TGTGCCAGCAGCGTAGATCCATATGGGGAGACCGGGGAGCTGTTTTTT
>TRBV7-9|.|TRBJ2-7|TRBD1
CASSLAGTGGYEQYF
TGTGCCAGCAGCTTAGCAGGGACAGGGGGCTACGAGCAGTACTTC
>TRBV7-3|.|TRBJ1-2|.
CASSLPGNYGYTF
TGTGCCAGCAGCTTACCCGGTAACTATGGCTACACCTTC
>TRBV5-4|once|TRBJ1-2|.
CASSSWGVANYGYTF
TGTGCCAGCAGCTCTTGGGGGGTGGCTAACTATGGCTACACCTTC
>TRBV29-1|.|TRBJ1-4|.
CSVALQTTTNEKLFF
TGCAGCGTTGCTTTACAGACCACAACTAATGAAAAACTGTTTTTT
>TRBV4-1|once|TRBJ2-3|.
CASSPEVAAADTQYF
TGCGCCAGCAGCCCAGAGGTAGCGGCGGCAGATACGCAGTATTTT
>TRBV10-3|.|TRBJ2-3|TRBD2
CAISPPTSGASDTQYF
TGTGCCATCAGTCCCCCTACTAGCGGGGCGTCAGATACGCAGTATTTT
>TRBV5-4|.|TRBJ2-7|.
CASSLYGLRSYEQYF
TGTGCCAGCAGCTTGTACGGACTCCGCTCCTACGAGCAGTACTTC
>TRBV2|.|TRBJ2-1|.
CASRESTGSSYNEQFF
TGTGCCAGCAGAGAGTCTACCGGTAGCTCCTACAATGAGCAGTTCTTC
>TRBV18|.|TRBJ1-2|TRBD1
CASSQDRAYGYTF
TGTGCCAGCTCACAAGACAGGGCCTATGGCTACACCTTC
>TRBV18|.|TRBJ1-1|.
CASSPLDTGNTEAFF
TGTGCCAGCTCACCTCTCGATACAGGGAACACTGAAGCTTTCTTT
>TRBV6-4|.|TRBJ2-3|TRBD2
CASSHTGGDTQYF
TGTGCCAGCAGTCACACGGGGGGGGATACGCAGTATTTT
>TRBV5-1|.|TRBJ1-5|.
CASSLGSGNSNQPQHF
TGCGCCAGCAGCTTGGGGTCGGGAAATAGCAATCAGCCCCAGCATTTT
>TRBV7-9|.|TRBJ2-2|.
CASSLTGQYTGELFF
TGTGCCAGCAGCCTTACGGGTCAATACACCGGGGAGCTGTTTTTT
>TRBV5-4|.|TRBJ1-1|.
CASSAWTVNTEAFF
TGTGCCAGCAGCGCATGGACAGTGAACACTGAAGCTTTCTTT
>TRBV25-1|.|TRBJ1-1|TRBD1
CASSGGTGIFGTEAFF
TGTGCCAGCAGTGGGGGGACAGGGATTTTCGGCACTGAAGCTTTCTTT
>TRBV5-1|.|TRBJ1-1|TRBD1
CASSLAFGVQGDTEAFF
TGCGCCAGCAGCTTGGCCTTCGGGGTACAGGGGGACACTGAAGCTTTCTTT
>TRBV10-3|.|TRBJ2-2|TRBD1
CAIRGGQGRTGELFF
TGTGCCATCAGGGGAGGACAGGGAAGGACCGGGGAGCTGTTTTTT
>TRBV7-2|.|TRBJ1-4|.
CASSLGRVTNEKLFF
TGTGCCAGCAGCTTAGGGCGGGTGACTAATGAAAAACTGTTTTTT
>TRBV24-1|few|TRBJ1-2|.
CATSDRERNGYTF
TGTGCCACCAGTGATCGGGAGAGGAATGGCTACACCTTC
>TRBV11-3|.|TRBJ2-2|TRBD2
CASSGGTSVNTGELFF
TGTGCCAGCAGCGGAGGGACTAGCGTGAACACCGGGGAGCTGTTTTTT